Listed below are T cell receptor beta chains from one sample, sequenced in a study of CD8 T cells in Susac syndrome. MiXCR was run by TCRdb on the immunoSEQ multiplex PCR reads, yielding one entry per CDR3 protein. The sample consists of 95,000 to 150,000 distinct CDR3 sequences, roughly 95% of them appearing once. The sample comprised CD4+ T cells from PBMCs. Receptors were obtained from a human donor with Susac syndrome. Both conserved end residues are part of each CDR3.

V	J	CDR3
TRBV6-5	TRBJ1-1	CASQTDRDTEAFF
TRBV20-1	TRBJ2-3	CSAPRRGGTDTQYF
TRBV14	TRBJ2-3	CASSHASGGTTDTQYF
TRBV29-1	TRBJ2-1	CSVVGQSSYNEQFF
TRBV19	TRBJ2-1	CASSIGMGNEQFF
TRBV6-2/TRBV6-3	TRBJ1-2	CASSPRTGSTLYGYTF
TRBV2	TRBJ2-1	CASSVGQGAGNEQFF
TRBV21-1	TRBJ1-2	CASSKSGDYGYTF
TRBV5-1	TRBJ2-7	CASSLSTVNPGEQYF
TRBV30	TRBJ2-5	CAWSGGDRETQYF
TRBV6-5	TRBJ1-1	CASTWSTDSKAFF
TRBV24-1	TRBJ2-1	CATSGAGGAYNEQFF
TRBV15	TRBJ2-7	CATSRESGLASYEQYF
TRBV24-1	TRBJ1-1	CATSDSRGGQAFF
TRBV11-2	TRBJ2-5	CASSSRAIVTQYF
TRBV29-1	TRBJ1-2	CSVEGRGLNYGYTF
TRBV12-5	TRBJ2-1	CASGLVLALDEQFF
TRBV6-5	TRBJ1-2	CASSRQGKNGYTF
TRBV7-2	TRBJ2-4	CASSFGSSGLAKNIQYF
TRBV5-1	TRBJ2-3	CASSPTGGPTDTQYF
TRBV19	TRBJ2-1	CASSPSSATHNEQFF
TRBV7-8	TRBJ2-5	CASSPGQSSETQYF
TRBV9	TRBJ2-2	CASSVGGAGTGELFF
TRBV9	TRBJ2-5	CASSPGLIQETQYF
TRBV4-3	TRBJ2-7	CASSQGLAAGEKYEQYF
TRBV7-8	TRBJ2-7	CASSPVGPYEQYF
TRBV29-1	TRBJ1-4	CSVVTGRNEKLFF
TRBV28	TRBJ1-6	CASRASGAPGEVTLHF
TRBV20-1	TRBJ1-3	CSATTGDLSGNTIYF
TRBV9	TRBJ2-7	CASSVEAGGPIYEQYF
TRBV5-1	TRBJ1-2	CASSLDVSGYTF
TRBV2	TRBJ2-6	CASIPGGTGANVLTF
TRBV29-1	TRBJ2-3	CSERQTSTDTQYF
TRBV20-1	TRBJ2-7	CSARPRTSGSLDEQYF
TRBV18	TRBJ2-7	CASSAVGYEQYF
TRBV4-1	TRBJ2-5	CASSQEGGGTPTTQYF
TRBV30	TRBJ2-5	CAWRSQETQYF